This passage covers 16 T cell receptor beta chains from one sample sequenced in a study of Graves' ophthalmopathy and Graves' hyperthyroidism (dated by TCRdb to 2017 to 2018). The instrument given in TCRdb is Illumina HiSeq 2000. For repertoire sequencing, the TCR beta CDR3 regions were amplified from RNA transcripts. A first-round RT-PCR used HTBI primers with the Qiagen OneStep RT-PCR kit, followed by a second-round multiplex PCR, size selection and purification. TCRdb reprocessed the public reads (quality trimming at Q25 with fastp, clone calling with MiXCR) and kept in-frame beta chains. Rows are unified per CDR3 protein, each entry keeping the most common DNA and genes. Here the sample has about 740,000 distinct CDR3 sequences; 40% occur a single time. The ten largest clones represent roughly 46% of the sample. The sequenced sample was peripheral blood. The receptor set was obtained from an adult man with Graves' ophthalmopathy.

This chain connects TRBV7-3 to TRBJ2-5; 7 bases fit TRBD1. The CDR3 is 13 amino acids. Germline trimming cut 5 bases from V and 11 bases from J; bases unmatched to any gene: 11. Germline CDR1 is SGHTA and CDR2 is FQGTGA. CDR3 sequence reads: CASSQDGQGEQYF. CDR3 DNA: TGTGCCAGCAGCCAAGATGGGCAGGGGGAGCAGTACTTC.

This clonotype turned up a few times. This chain joins TRBV10-3 and TRBJ1-1, with D tentatively TRBD1 (6 bases). Germline CDR1 ENHRY, CDR2 SYGVKD. The CDR3 length is 13 residues. Trimming removed 10 bases at V and 5 bases at J, with 17 bases between. In DNA, the CDR3 is TGTGCCAGCAGCCAAGCAGGGGTTACTGAAGCTTTCTTT. Its translation is CASSQAGVTEAFF.

About this clonotype itself: Just one base apart from a much larger clone, this may be a read error. The CDR3 nucleotides read TGTGCCAGCAGCCGGGACAGGGGTTATTCACCCCTCCACTTT. It is translated as CASSRDRGYSPLHF. This chain links TRBV19 with TRBJ1-6, with 10 bases identical to TRBD1. The CDR3 sequence is 14 residues long. Germline V gives CDR1 LNHDA, CDR2 SQIVND (reference sequence). J was trimmed by 8 bases and V by 9 bases; bases with no gene match: 7.

The rearrangement uses TRBV29-1 and TRBJ1-2; 9 bases are a match to TRBD1. The V and J ends lost 7 bases and 3 bases, in that order; junction bases with no gene match: 6. Per germline, CDR1 SQVTM and CDR2 ANQGSEA. This CDR3 is 13 amino acids long. The CDR3 here is CSAMGQGDYGYTF. CDR3 nucleotide sequence: TGCAGCGCTATGGGACAGGGAGACTATGGCTACACCTTC. The full variable domain, rest sourced from reference TRBV29-1 and TRBJ1-2, is SAVISQKPSRDICQRGTSLTIQCQVDSQVTMMFWYRQQPGQSLTLIATANQGSEATYESGFVIDKFPISRPNLTFSTLTVSNMSPEDSSIYLCSAMGQGDYGYTFGSGTRLTVV.

The V gene is TRBV25-1, the J gene TRBJ1-2, with TRBD1 as a possible D gene (6 bases). CDR3 length: 12 amino acids. Germline V gives CDR1 MGHDK, CDR2 SYGVNS. The V gene lost 5 bases and the J gene lost 8 bases, with 12 bases spanning the gap. The CDR3 is CASSSRGKGYTF. Written as DNA, the CDR3 is TGTGCCAGCAGTAGCAGGGGAAAGGGCTACACCTTC.

This sequence joins TRBV20-1 and TRBJ1-2; the match to TRBD1 covers 9 bases. The J segment lost 2 bases and the V segment lost 5 bases, leaving 3 bases of the junction unmatched. CDR3 size: 13 residues. Looked up from germline, CDR1 is DFQATT and CDR2 is SNEGSKA (reference sequence). CDR3 loop: CSARTGENYGYTF. CDR3 nucleotide sequence: TGCAGTGCTCGGACAGGGGAGAACTATGGCTACACCTTC.

CDR3 DNA: TGTGCCAGCAGCATTTCTCTAGCGGGGGGGCAAGAGACCCAGTACTTC. Its protein is CASSISLAGGQETQYF. This rearrangement joins TRBV5-4 to TRBJ2-5; 12 bases are a match to TRBD2. Germline loops: CDR1 SGHNT, CDR2 YYREEE (reference sequence). Trimming at V came to 4 bases and at J to 2 bases, leaving 6 bases not matched to a gene. The CDR3 sequence is 16 residues long.

The rearrangement links TRBV20-1 to TRBJ1-6; 7 positions agree with TRBD1. CDR1 and CDR2 (germline): DFQATT, SNEGSKA (reference sequence). Losses at the gene ends were 4 bases for V and 8 bases for J; bases not matched to a gene: 5. The CDR3 loop spans 13 amino acids. DNA for the CDR3: TGCAGTGCTACTATGACAGGGCATTCACCCCTCCACTTT. Protein product: CSATMTGHSPLHF.

Many counts were recorded for this clonotype. V is TRBV10-3 and J is TRBJ2-7; D not resolved. This CDR3 is 12 amino acids long. Germline V gene data show CDR1 as ENHRY and CDR2 as SYGVKD. V was trimmed by 0 bases and J by 5 bases, leaving 5 bases between them. Here the CDR3 DNA reads TGTGCCATCAGTGAGTCGAGCGACGAGCAGTACTTC. It translates to CAISESSDEQYF.

As for this clonotype: Germline and junction disagree at one end, which may indicate a read error. This chain uses TRBV10-3 with TRBJ2-7; TRBD2 matches 7 bases. CDR3 length equals 15 residues. CDR1 is ENHRY, CDR2 SYGVKD, per germline. This chain's CDR3 is CASSYSRTSSSEQYF. The CDR3 DNA follows: TGTGCCAGCAGTTACTCGCGGACTAGTTCTTCCGAGCAGTACTTC.

This clonotype is a singleton in its sample. No conserved phenylalanine or tryptophan is present at the end of the CDR3, so a read error is the likely explanation. Because the CDR3's place on the DNA is in doubt, the DNA is left out and the CDR3 is given as listed by TCRdb. V usage is TRBV25-1 and J usage is TRBJ1-3. The CDR3 is 8 residues long, counting both termini. Germline-derived CDR1 and CDR2 are MGHDK and SYGVNS. CDR3 loop: CASSALGS.

This clonotype was seen only a few times. The chain couples TRBV12-3 or TRBV12-4 to TRBJ2-2; D may be TRBD1 (6 bases). Trimming took off 7 bases at V and 4 bases at J, with 16 bases between the two ends. The CDR3 consists of 15 residues. The CDR3 is CASNRLGAATGELFF. CDR3 sequence (DNA): TGTGCCAGCAACAGGCTGGGGGCCGCCACCGGGGAGCTGTTTTTT.

Concerning this clonotype: Relative to the germline gene, one junction end is altered; a read error may explain this. This sequence joins TRBV29-1 and TRBJ2-6, with D perhaps matching TRBD1 or TRBD2 (5 bases each). CDR3 size: 11 residues. Germline loops: CDR1 SQVTM, CDR2 ANQGSEA. The CDR3 loop reads CSVVPGWTEAF. CDR3 nucleotides: TGCAGCGTTGTGCCAGGGTGGACTGAAGCTTTC. Full variable domain (remainder filled in from reference TRBV29-1 and TRBJ2-6): SAVISQKPSRDICQRGTSLTIQCQVDSQVTMMFWYRQQPGQSLTLIATANQGSEATYESGFVIDKFPISRPNLTFSTLTVSNMSPEDSSIYLCSVVPGWTEAFGAGSRLTVL.

V and J are TRBV6-1 and TRBJ1-1; 9 nucleotides line up with TRBD1. V shed 3 bases, J shed 4 bases, and the junction held 3 bases outside the gene matches. Germline assignment: CDR1 MNHNS and CDR2 SASEGT. CDR3 size: 14 residues. CDR3 bases: TGTGCCAGCAGTGAGGTGACAGGGGGCACTGAAGCTTTCTTT. Translating it yields CASSEVTGGTEAFF.

The V gene is TRBV2, the J gene TRBJ1-1, with 7 bases matching TRBD1. Germline loops: CDR1 SNHLY, CDR2 FYNNEI. With 5 bases clipped from V and 3 bases from J, the junction kept 6 bases outside the gene matches. The CDR3 has 14 residues. The CDR3 spells CASSYGQGDTEAFF. The DNA for the CDR3 is TGTGCCAGCAGTTACGGGCAGGGGGACACTGAAGCTTTCTTT.

The chain has TRBV6-5 and TRBJ1-4, with D tentatively TRBD1 (5 bases). V was trimmed by 4 bases and J by 8 bases, leaving 17 bases between them. The germline CDR1 and CDR2 sequences are MNHEY and SVGAGI. The CDR3 has 15 residues. CDR3 sequence: CASSLSVQGGEKLFF. CDR3 coding DNA: TGTGCCAGCAGTTTATCCGTTCAGGGAGGCGAAAAACTGTTTTTT.